This TCR beta chain is drawn from a study of cytomegalovirus exposure and HLA in healthy donors (dated by TCRdb to 2016 to 2017). Study-wide context: In an earlier analysis of under 600 of the donors, under 300 Gb of sequence data and some 120 million unique TCR beta sequences from roughly 190 million T cells were reported. About 280 gigabases of sequencing data and around 80 million unique TCR sequences made up an early release that covered approximately 620 HLA-typed donors. Of the roughly 420 genotyped donors, 80% to 90% were placed in the genetic ancestry cluster associated with self-reported Caucasian donors. The study aimed to test whether signatures of past pathogen exposure could be identified by cataloging public T cell receptors. The study used immunosequencing to profile the T cell repertoires of several hundred subjects and linked those repertoires to cytomegalovirus serostatus. Besides the first cohort of around 670 subjects, a separate validation cohort made up of about 120 different subjects was used. To predict cytomegalovirus infection status, the study brought together high-throughput TCR immunosequencing, statistical association of individual TCRs with disease status, and machine learning. A later analysis re-analyzed previously published TCR beta repertoires from 500 to 700 donors and added high-resolution HLA genotyping to study TCR occurrence patterns. In the later analysis, no new phenotypic data were used to find candidate immune exposures; instead, reliance was placed on TCR beta sequences and their occurrence across donors. In an earlier analysis of 550 to 700 of the donors, high-throughput TCR beta sequencing was used to judge whether each TCR beta V gene segment behaved as functional or pseudogenic. Alongside the repertoire data, information on donor age, sex, ethnicity and CMV serostatus was compiled. Genome-wide SNP genotypes for about 55% of the 666 donors were used in a later genetic analysis, which treated that subset as a discovery cohort. Every repertoire in the discovery cohort had been generated on one and the same sequencing platform. HLA typing included class I and class II loci at four-digit resolution. The number of donors typed differed by locus, with 629-630 for A, B, C, DRB1 and DQB1, 522 for DQA1, 600 to 610 for DPA1, and around 430 for DPB1. Because of strong linkage in the cohort, a handful of DR-DQ haplotypes were treated as single units for association and clustering. Among about 410 genotyped donors of the cohort, an average of approximately 240,000 unique TCR beta nucleotide sequences was sequenced per donor, of which about 18% were non-productive.

Library preparation used the immunoSEQ multiplex PCR assay. A mixture of 60 forward primers for TCR Vbeta segments and 13 reverse primers for TCR Jbeta segments was used in the multiplex PCR. The CDR3 region of rearranged TCR beta genes was amplified from genomic DNA by a multiplex PCR assay. The Illumina HiSeq System was used to sequence the amplified TCR beta libraries as 87-base-pair reads. The study's own analysis went as follows. In a later analysis, some 80 million unique TCR beta chains were counted across the 500 to 700 repertoires, and roughly 11 million of these chains were shared by at least two donors. A nearest-neighbor algorithm error-corrected the raw reads and collapsed the reads into unique sequences, merging closely related sequences to remove PCR and sequencing errors. To assign V, D and J gene segments, CDR3 sequences were aligned to IMGT reference sequences. For a sequence to be retained, a match of at least six nucleotides to both a V gene segment and a J gene segment was required. A rearrangement counted as productive if the CDR3 had no stop codons and remained in frame with V and J, and every other rearrangement counted as non-productive. Following IMGT convention, CDR3 was defined as the stretch from the second conserved V-encoded cysteine to the conserved J-encoded phenylalanine. Sequences without an unambiguous match to a single V gene segment were excluded from the earlier analysis of several hundred of the donors. An earlier analysis of approximately 590 of the donors called V segments functional above 56.7% productive rearrangements and segregating when the between-donor standard deviation exceeded 5%. A statistical classification framework was developed to diagnose cytomegalovirus status using the catalog of TCR beta chain sequences. In a later analysis, TCR nucleotide sequences were compared against IMGT/GENE-DB human TR gene sequences so that V and J genes could be assigned. Using the TCRdist pipeline, a later analysis assigned CDR3 sequences along with most-parsimonious VDJ recombination scenarios. In a later analysis, each TCR beta chain was defined by its CDR3 amino acid sequence together with its V-gene family, and reads lacking a unique V-gene family were excluded. In a later analysis, nearly 600 highly shared, low-generation-probability nucleotide sequences were removed to address suspected cross-contamination and a sequencing artifact. In a later analysis, a clonal expansion index for each public chain was calculated from normalized within-repertoire ranks of inferred template counts. Generation probabilities in a later analysis came from a VDJ recombination model fitted to out-of-frame rearrangements, and those results were checked against IGoR. In a later analysis, hypergeometric tests were used to score TCR-TCR, TCR-HLA and TCR-CMV co-occurrence, with a repertoire-size bias correction applied to TCR pairs. False discovery rates were estimated in a later analysis by permuting HLA or CMV assignments 20 times. In a later analysis, co-occurring TCRs were grouped using DBSCAN, with TCRdist sequence similarity added in when clustering inside HLA-allele-positive subsets. Co-occurrence clustering excluded repertoires with fewer than 30,000 or more than 120,000 public chains, plus five with anomalous nucleotide sharing. Entries here come from immuneACCESS through TCRdb and include only in-frame sequences with V and J called. Some clones fail to appear in such tables; in the studies checked, an unresolved V gene covers under half of the shortfall, and the cause of the remainder is unknown. The DNA gave D and trimming, while V, J and clone size come from that table. This specimen's table enumerates under 130,000 clones. Together, the top ten hold approximately 3.7% of the sample.

In the germline V gene, CDR1 corresponds to SGHRS and CDR2 to YFSETQ. Its CDR3 holds 15 amino acids, cysteine through phenylalanine. The only DNA kept is the CDR3, 45 bases in frame from the first base. Relative to germline, V is 2 bases shorter and J is 0 bases shorter, with 11 bases between their ends. The cohort comprised 670 or so healthy bone marrow donors. All cohort members were sampled while nominally healthy, although unrecorded immune exposures were likely present. The donor tested CMV seronegative and was one of the 352 seronegative cohort members. Every donor gave a peripheral blood sample, and the peripheral blood mononuclear cells from that sample were used for TCR beta sequencing. The Qiagen DNeasy Blood Extraction Kit was used to extract genomic DNA from the blood cell samples. As to this clone: What this receptor recognizes is not known.

What the work shows at the level of the full study, not this receptor alone: Compared with the roughly 700-donor mean, donors in an Asian-associated ancestry cluster had fewer N-insertions in productive TCRs, according to a later genetic analysis. A cluster of highly shared sequence variants was judged likely to be a technical artifact of the sequencing pipeline. Compared with equally common non-associated chains, HLA-associated TCR beta chains in a later analysis were more clonally expanded and had lower generation probabilities. In a later analysis, TCR association rates were found to vary across HLA loci, with the most associated TCRs seen for DRB1 alleles and the fewest for HLA-C alleles. It was suggested by the authors that the approach could potentially be generalized to other disease states and immunological phenotypes. The cohort was sequenced for TCR beta chains only, and without alpha or paired-chain data the features that could be detected were limited. An association between a missense DCLRE1C variant and V-gene and J-gene trimming of TCR beta chains was found in a later genetic analysis and replicated in an independent cohort. Specific HLA alleles were associated with 15,000 to 20,000 TCR beta sequences at a false discovery rate of 0.05 in a later analysis. Because the 87-base-pair reads could not distinguish some IMGT-functional V segments, including TRBV6-2 and TRBV6-3, those segments were excluded. In a later analysis, several top co-occurrence clusters were reported to appear linked to parvovirus B19, influenza, CMV and Epstein-Barr virus. In an earlier analysis of some 500 of the donors, most TCR beta V segments appeared in productive rearrangements about 87% or about 30% of the time, broadly matching IMGT annotations. Correlated functional status among segregating V segments might reflect linkage disequilibrium, but an unknown experimental factor could not be ruled out. CMV serostatus was the only immune exposure information available for the cohort. A further reported finding was that TCR beta sequences accurately predicted the HLA-A and HLA-B alleles for most subjects in the first cohort. In vitro tests confirmed that three of the cytomegalovirus-associated TCR beta chains recognize cytomegalovirus antigens. The classifier was reported to diagnose cytomegalovirus status with high specificity and sensitivity in both the original and validation cohorts. When HLA alleles, especially DR and DQ, strongly co-occurred, TCR associations were difficult to assign to individual alleles. Because counts were too low, approximately 15 rarely observed V segments, including chromosome 9 orphons, were excluded from the earlier analysis of 587 of the donors. In the study, 150 to 200 TCR beta chains were listed as associated with cytomegalovirus. Across donors, most TCR sequences were observed very rarely, whereas some public TCRs were present in many individuals. HLA typing was unavailable for some donors at each locus, so association tests used only the typed subset. Sequencing depth was assumed to be roughly uniform across donors in the presence/absence analyses, though that assumption may not hold. According to a later analysis, most CMV-associated TCR beta chains appeared to be HLA-restricted, and the HLA associations seemed to be driven largely by CMV exposure.

Sequencing used PBMCs. The sequence derives from a middle-aged man in good health and CMV-seronegative. The chain uses TRBV5-1 and TRBJ1-1; the D gene is not confidently resolved. The encoded CDR3 is CASSLPDTLNTEAFF. The DNA sequence reads TGCGCCAGCAGCTTACCTGACACCTTGAACACTGAAGCTTTCTTT.